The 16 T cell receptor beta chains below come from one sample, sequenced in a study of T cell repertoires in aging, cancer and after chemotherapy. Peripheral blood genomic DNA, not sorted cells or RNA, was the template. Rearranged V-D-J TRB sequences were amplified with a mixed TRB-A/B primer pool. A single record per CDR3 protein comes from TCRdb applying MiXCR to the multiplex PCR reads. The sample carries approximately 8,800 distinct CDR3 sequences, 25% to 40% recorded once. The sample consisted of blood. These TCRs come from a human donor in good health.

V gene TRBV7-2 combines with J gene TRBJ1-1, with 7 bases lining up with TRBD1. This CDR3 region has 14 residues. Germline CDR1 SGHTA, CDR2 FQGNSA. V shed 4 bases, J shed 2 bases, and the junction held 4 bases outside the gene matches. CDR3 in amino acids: CASSWDRANTEAFF. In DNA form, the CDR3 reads TGTGCCAGCAGCTGGGACAGAGCCAACACTGAAGCTTTCTTT. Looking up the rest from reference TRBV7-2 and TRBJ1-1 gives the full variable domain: GAGVSQSPSNKVTEKGKDVELRCDPISGHTALYWYRQSLGQGLEFLIYFQGNSAPDKSGLPSDRFSAERTGGSVSTLTIQRTQQEDSAVYLCASSWDRANTEAFFGQGTRLTVV.

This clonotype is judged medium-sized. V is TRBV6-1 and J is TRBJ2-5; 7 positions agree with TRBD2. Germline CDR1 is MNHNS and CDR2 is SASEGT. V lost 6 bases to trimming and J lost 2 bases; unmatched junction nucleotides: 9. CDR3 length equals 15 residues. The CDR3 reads CASSVSQGGQETQYF. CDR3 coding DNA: TGTGCCAGCAGCGTATCGCAGGGAGGGCAAGAGACCCAGTACTTC.

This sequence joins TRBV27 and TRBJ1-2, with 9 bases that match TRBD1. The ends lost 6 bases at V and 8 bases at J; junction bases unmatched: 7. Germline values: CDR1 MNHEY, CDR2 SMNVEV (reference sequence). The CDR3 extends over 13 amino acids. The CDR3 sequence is CASSLTGGGGYTF. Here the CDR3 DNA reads TGTGCCAGCAGCTTAACAGGGGGCGGCGGCTACACCTTC.

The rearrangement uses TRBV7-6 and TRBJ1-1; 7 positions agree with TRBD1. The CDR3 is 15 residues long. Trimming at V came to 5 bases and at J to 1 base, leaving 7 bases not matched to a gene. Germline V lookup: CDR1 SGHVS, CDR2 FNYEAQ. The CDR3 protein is CASSGPGQTNTEAFF. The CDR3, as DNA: TGTGCCAGCAGCGGCCCGGGACAGACGAACACTGAAGCTTTCTTT.

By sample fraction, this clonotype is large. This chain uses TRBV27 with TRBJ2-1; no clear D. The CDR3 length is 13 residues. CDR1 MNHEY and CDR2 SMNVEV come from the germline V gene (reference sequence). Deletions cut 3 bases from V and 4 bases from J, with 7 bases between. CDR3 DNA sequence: TGTGCCAGCAGTTTTGGCCAGTACAATGAGCAGTTCTTC. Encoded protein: CASSFGQYNEQFF.

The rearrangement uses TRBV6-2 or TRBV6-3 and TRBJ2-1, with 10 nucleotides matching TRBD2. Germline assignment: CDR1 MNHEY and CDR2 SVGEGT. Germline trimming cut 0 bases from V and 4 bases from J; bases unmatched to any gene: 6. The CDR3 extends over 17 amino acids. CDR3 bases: TGTGCCAGCAGTTACTCACCCACTAGCGGGGTTTACAATGAGCAGTTCTTC. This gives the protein CASSYSPTSGVYNEQFF.

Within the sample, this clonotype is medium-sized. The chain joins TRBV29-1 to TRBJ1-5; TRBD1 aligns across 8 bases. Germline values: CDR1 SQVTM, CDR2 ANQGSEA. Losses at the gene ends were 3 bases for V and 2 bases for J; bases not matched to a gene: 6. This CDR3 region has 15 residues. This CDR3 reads CSVDPETGGNQPQHF. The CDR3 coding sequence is TGCAGCGTTGACCCCGAGACAGGGGGCAATCAGCCCCAGCATTTT.

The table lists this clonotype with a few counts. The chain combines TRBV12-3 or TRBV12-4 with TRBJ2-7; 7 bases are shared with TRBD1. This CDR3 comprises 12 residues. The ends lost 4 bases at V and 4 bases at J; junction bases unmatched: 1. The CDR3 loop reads CASSSTGYEQYF. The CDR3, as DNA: TGTGCCAGCAGTTCGACAGGGTACGAGCAGTACTTC.

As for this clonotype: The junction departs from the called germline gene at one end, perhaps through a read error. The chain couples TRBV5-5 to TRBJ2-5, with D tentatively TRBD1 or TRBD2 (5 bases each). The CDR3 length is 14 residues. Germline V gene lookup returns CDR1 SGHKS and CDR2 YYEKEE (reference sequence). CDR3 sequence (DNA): TGCGCCAGCAGCTTGGAGGACACGCGGGAGACCCAGTACTTC. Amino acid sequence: CASSLEDTRETQYF.

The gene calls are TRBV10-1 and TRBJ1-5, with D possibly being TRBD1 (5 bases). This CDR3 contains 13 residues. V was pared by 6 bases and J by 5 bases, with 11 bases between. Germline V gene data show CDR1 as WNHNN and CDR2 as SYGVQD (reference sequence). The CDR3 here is CASRWDGHQPQHF. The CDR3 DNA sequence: TGCGCCAGCAGGTGGGACGGTCATCAGCCCCAGCATTTT.

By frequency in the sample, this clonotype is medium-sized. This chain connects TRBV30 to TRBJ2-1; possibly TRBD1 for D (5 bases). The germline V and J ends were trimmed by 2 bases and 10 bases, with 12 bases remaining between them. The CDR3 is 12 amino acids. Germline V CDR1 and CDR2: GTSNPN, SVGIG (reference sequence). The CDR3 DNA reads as TGTGCCTGGAGTTCGGACATCGCCGAGCAGTTCTTC. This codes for CAWSSDIAEQFF.

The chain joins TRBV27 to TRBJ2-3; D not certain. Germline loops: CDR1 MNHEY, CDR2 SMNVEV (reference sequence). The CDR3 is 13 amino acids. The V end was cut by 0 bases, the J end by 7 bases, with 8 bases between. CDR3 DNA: TGTGCCAGCAGTTTATCACGACAAAATACGCAGTATTTT. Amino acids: CASSLSRQNTQYF.

CDR3 protein: CASSLAVTRKTNEKLFF. The CDR3 DNA is TGTGCCAGCAGCTTGGCCGTGACACGGAAAACTAATGAAAAACTGTTTTTT. This chain uses TRBV5-5 with TRBJ1-4; D is unresolved. V lost 0 bases to trimming and J lost 1 base, with 13 bases between them. The germline CDR1 and CDR2 sequences are SGHKS and YYEKEE (reference sequence). The CDR3 extends over 17 amino acids.

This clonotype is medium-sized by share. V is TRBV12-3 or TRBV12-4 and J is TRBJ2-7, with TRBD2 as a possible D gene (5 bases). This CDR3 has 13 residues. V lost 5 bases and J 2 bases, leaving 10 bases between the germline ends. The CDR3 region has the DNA TGTGCCAGCAGTATAGGACTGGCCTACGAGCAGTACTTC. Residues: CASSIGLAYEQYF.

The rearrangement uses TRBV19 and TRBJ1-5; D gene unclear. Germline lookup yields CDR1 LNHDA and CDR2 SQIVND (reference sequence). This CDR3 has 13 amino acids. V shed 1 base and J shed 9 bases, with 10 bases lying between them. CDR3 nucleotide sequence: TGTGCCAGTAGTATAGCACCACTCAGGCCCCAGCATTTT. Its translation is CASSIAPLRPQHF.

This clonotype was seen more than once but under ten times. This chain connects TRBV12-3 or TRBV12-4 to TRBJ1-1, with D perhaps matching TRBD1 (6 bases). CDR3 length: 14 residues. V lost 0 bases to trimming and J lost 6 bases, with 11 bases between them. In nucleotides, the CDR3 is TGTGCCAGCAGTTTAGCCAGGGGAGTCGCTGAAGCTTTCTTT. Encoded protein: CASSLARGVAEAFF.